This TCR beta chain was identified during a study of blood T cell repertoires in COVID-19. Study-wide context: Specimens from acute and convalescent COVID-19 originated in the United States, Italy and Spain. PBMCs, B-cell-depleted T cells, or T cells were the source of the cDNA or gDNA that made up the material.

The CDR3 sequence is 14 residues long. The germline CDR1 and CDR2 sequences are SGHNT and YYREEE (reference sequence). V gave up 4 bases and J gave up 4 bases; unmatched junction bases: 5. The sample holds many counts of this clone. Sequencing was performed with immunoSEQ multiplex PCR; in TCRdb, only in-frame clones are kept and a portion is missing. The sample has tens of thousands of clones; about 88% are singletons. The source of this sequence is a human donor in a cohort sampled during active COVID-19. Specimen: peripheral blood. This rearrangement joins TRBV5-4 to TRBJ2-1, with 7 positions matching TRBD1. CDR3 DNA: TGTGCCAGCAGCCCGGGACAGACTTACAATGAGCAGTTCTTC. This encodes CASSPGQTYNEQFF. Drawing the rest from reference TRBV5-4 and TRBJ2-1, the complete variable domain is ETGVTQSPTHLIKTRGQQVTLRCSSQSGHNTVSWYQQALGQGPQFIFQYYREEENGRGNFPPRFSGLQFPNYSSELNVNALELDDSALYLCASSPGQTYNEQFFGPGTRLTVL.